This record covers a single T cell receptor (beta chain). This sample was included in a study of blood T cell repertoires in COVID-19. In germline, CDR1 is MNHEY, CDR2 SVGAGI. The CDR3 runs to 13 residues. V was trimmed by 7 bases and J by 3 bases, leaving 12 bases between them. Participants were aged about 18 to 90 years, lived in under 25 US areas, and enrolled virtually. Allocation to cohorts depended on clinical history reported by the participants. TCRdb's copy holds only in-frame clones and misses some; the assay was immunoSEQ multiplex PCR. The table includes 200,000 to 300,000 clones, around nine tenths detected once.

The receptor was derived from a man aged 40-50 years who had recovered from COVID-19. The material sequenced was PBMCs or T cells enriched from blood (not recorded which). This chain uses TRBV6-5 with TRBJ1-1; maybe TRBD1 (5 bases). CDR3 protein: CASTPQGYTEAFF. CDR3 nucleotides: TGTGCCAGCACCCCCCAGGGATACACTGAAGCTTTCTTT.